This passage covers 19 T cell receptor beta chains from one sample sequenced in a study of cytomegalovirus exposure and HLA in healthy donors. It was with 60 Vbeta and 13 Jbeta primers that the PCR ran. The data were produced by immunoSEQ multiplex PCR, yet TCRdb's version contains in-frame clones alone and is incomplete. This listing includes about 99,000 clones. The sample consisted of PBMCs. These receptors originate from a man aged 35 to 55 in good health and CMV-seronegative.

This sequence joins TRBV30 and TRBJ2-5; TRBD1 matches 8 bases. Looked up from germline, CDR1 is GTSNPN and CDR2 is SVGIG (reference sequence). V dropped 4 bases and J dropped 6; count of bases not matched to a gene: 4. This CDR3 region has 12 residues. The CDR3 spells CAWITGGQTQYF. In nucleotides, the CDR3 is TGTGCCTGGATTACAGGGGGACAGACCCAGTACTTC. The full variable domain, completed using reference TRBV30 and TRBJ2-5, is SQTIHQWPATLVQPVGSPLSLECTVEGTSNPNLYWYRQAAGRGLQLLFYSVGIGQISSEVPQNLSASRPQDRQFILSSKKLLLSDSGFYLCAWITGGQTQYFGPGTRLLVL.

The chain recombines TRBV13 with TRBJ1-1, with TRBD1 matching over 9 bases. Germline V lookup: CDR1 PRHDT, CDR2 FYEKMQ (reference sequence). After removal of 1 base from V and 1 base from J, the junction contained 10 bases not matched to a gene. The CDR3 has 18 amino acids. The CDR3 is CASSLAGLTGGGNTEAFF. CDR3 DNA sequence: TGTGCCAGCAGCTTAGCGGGCCTGACAGGGGGTGGGAACACTGAAGCTTTCTTT.

CDR3 region: CASTAGGGAGNQPQHF. The DNA of the CDR3 is TGTGCCAGTACCGCCGGGGGGGGCGCGGGCAATCAGCCCCAGCATTTT. J is TRBJ1-5 and V is TRBV19, with a possible D match to TRBD1 (6 bases). The CDR3 is made up of 16 amino acids. Germline V gives CDR1 LNHDA, CDR2 SQIVND (reference sequence). V shed 7 bases and J shed 2 bases, with 18 bases lying between them.

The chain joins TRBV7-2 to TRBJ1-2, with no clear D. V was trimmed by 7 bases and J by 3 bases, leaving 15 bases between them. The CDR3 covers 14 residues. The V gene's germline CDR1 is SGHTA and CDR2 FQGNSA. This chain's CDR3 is CASTLRQVDYGYTF. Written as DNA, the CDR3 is TGTGCCAGCACCCTTCGGCAGGTAGACTATGGCTACACCTTC.

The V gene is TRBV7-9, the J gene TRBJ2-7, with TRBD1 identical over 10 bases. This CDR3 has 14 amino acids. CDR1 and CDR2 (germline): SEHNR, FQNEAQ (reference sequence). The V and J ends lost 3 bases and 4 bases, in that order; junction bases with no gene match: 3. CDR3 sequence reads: CASSLTGGGYEQYF. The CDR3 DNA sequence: TGTGCCAGCAGCTTGACAGGGGGCGGATACGAGCAGTACTTC.

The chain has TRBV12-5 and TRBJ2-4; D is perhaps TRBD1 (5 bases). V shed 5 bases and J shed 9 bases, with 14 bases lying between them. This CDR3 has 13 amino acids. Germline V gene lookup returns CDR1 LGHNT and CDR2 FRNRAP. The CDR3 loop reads CASGQDSFSIQYF. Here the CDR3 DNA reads TGTGCTAGTGGTCAAGACAGCTTTAGCATTCAGTACTTC.

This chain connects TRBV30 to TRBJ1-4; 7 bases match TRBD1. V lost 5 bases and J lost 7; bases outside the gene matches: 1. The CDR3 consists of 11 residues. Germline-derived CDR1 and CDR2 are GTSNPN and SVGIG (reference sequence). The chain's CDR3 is CAWGTVEKLFF. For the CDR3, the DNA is TGTGCCTGGGGGACAGTTGAAAAACTGTTTTTT.

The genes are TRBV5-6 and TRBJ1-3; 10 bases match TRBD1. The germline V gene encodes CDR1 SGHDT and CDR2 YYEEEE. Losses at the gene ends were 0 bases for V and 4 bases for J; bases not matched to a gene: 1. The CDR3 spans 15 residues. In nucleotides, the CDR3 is TGTGCCAGCAGCTTGGTGGGACAGGGGGGAAACACCATATATTTT. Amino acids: CASSLVGQGGNTIYF.

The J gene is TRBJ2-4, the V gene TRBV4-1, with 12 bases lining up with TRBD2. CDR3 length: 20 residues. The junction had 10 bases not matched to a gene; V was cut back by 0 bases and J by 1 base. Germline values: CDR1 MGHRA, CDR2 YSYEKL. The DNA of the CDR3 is TGCGCCAGCAGCCAAGAGCCACTAGCGGGAGGCCTACTCGCCAAAAACATTCAGTACTTC. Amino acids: CASSQEPLAGGLLAKNIQYF.

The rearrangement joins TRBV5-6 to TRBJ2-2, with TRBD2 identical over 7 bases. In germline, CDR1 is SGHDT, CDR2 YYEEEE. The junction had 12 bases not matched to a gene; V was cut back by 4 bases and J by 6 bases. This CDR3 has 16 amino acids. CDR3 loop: CASSPAAGVVAGELFF. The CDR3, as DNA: TGTGCCAGCAGCCCGGCGGCGGGAGTAGTCGCCGGGGAGCTGTTTTTT.

The CDR3 coding sequence is TGTGCCAGCAGCTTGGTTGGACAGGGCGGGTTTGGTAGCTACACCTTC. This translates into CASSLVGQGGFGSYTF. The chain has TRBV5-6 and TRBJ1-2; 8 bases line up with TRBD1. This CDR3 region has 16 residues. The germline V gene encodes CDR1 SGHDT and CDR2 YYEEEE. J lost 9 bases, V lost 0 bases, and 13 bases had no gene match. The variable domain in full, with the rest retrieved from reference TRBV5-6 and TRBJ1-2, is DAGVTQSPTHLIKTRGQQVTLRCSPKSGHDTVSWYQQALGQGPQFIFQYYEEEERQRGNFPDRFSGHQFPNYSSELNVNALLLGDSALYLCASSLVGQGGFGSYTFGSGTRLTVV.

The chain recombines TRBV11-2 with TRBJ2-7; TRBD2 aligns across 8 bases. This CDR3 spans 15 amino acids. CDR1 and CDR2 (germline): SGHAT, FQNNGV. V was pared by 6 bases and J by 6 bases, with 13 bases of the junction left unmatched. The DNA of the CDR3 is TGTGCCAGCAGGTCTCGGGGGGGAATAATATCCGAGCAGTACTTC. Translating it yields CASRSRGGIISEQYF.

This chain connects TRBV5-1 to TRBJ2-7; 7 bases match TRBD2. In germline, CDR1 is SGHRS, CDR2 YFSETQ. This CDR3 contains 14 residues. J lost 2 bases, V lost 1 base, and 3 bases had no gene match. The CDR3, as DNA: TGCGCCAGCAGCTTGTCCCGGGGGGCCTACGAGCAGTACTTC. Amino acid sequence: CASSLSRGAYEQYF.

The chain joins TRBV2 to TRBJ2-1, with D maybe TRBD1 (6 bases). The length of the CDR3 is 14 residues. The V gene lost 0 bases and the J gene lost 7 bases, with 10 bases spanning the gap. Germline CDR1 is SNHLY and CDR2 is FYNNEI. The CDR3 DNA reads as TGTGCCAGCAGTGAAGCGCTAGGGGGAAATGAGCAGTTCTTC. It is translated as CASSEALGGNEQFF.

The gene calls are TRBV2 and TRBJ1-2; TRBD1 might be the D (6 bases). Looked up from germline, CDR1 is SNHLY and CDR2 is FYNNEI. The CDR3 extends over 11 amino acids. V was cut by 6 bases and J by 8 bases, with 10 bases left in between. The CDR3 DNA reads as TGTGCCAGCAGAGGGGGGGGAGGCTACACCTTC. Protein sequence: CASRGGGGYTF.

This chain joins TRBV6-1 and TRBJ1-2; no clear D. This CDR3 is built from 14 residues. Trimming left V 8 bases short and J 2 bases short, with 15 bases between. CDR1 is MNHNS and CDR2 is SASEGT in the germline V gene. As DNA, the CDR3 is TGTGCCAGCTCTGAGAGAGGTCCGAACTATGGCTACACCTTC. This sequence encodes CASSERGPNYGYTF.

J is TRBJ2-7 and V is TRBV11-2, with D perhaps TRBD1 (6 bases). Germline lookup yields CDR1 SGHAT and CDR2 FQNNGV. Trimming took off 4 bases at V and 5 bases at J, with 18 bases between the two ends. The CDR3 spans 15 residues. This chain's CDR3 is CASSSLQGRTHEQYF. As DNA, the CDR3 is TGTGCCAGCAGCTCTCTGCAGGGGAGAACCCACGAGCAGTACTTC.

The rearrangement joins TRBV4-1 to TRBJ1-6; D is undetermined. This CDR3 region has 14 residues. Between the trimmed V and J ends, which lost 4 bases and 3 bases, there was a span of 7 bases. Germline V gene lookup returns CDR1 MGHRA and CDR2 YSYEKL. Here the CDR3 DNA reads TGCGCCAGCAGCCCCCGGGACTATAATTCACCCCTCCACTTT. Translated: CASSPRDYNSPLHF.

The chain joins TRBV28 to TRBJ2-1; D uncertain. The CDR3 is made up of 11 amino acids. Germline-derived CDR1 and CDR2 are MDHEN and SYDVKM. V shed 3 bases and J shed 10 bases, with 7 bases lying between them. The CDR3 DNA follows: TGTGCCAGCAGTTTTCGTGGCGAGCAGTTCTTC. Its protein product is CASSFRGEQFF.